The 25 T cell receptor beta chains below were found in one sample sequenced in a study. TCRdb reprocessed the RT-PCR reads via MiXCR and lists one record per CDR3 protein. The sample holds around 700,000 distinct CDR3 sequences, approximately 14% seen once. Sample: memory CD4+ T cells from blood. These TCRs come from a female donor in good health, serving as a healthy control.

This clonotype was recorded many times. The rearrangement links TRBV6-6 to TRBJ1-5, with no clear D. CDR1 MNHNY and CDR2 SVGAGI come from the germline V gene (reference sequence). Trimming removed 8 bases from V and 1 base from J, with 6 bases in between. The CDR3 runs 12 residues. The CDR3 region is CASGPSNQPQHF. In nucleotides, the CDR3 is TGTGCCAGCGGGCCGAGCAATCAGCCCCAGCATTTT.

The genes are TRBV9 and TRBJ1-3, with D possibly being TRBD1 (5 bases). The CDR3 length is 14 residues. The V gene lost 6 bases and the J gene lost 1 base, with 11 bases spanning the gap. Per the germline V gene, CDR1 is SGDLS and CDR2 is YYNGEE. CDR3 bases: TGTGCCAGCAACGATGGGGGGTCTGGAAACACCATATATTTT. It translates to CASNDGGSGNTIYF.

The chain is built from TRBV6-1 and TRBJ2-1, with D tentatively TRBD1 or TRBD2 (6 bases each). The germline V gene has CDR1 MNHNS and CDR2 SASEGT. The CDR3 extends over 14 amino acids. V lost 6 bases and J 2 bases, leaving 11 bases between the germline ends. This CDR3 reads CASREGGPYNEQFF. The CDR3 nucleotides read TGTGCCAGCAGGGAGGGGGGCCCCTACAATGAGCAGTTCTTC.

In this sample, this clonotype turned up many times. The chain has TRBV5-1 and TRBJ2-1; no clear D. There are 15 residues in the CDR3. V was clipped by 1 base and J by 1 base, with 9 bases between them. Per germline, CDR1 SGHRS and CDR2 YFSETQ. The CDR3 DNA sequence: TGCGCCAGCAGCTTGTCTCACGGGTCCTACAATGAGCAGTTCTTC. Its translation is CASSLSHGSYNEQFF.

The CDR3: CASSPDGMGQQNIQYF. CDR3 DNA sequence: TGTGCCAGCAGCCCCGACGGGATGGGACAGCAAAACATTCAGTACTTC. This chain joins TRBV7-2 and TRBJ2-4; TRBD1 matches at 7 bases. V shed 5 bases and J 5 bases; nucleotides not matched to a gene: 12. This CDR3 spans 16 amino acids. Germline lookup yields CDR1 SGHTA and CDR2 FQGNSA.

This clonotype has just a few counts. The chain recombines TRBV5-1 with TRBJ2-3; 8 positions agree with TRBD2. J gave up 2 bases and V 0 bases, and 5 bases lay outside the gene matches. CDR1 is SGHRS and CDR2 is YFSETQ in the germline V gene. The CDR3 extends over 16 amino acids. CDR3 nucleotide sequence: TGCGCCAGCAGCTTGGCCGATAGCGGGGTCACAGATACGCAGTATTTT. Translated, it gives CASSLADSGVTDTQYF.

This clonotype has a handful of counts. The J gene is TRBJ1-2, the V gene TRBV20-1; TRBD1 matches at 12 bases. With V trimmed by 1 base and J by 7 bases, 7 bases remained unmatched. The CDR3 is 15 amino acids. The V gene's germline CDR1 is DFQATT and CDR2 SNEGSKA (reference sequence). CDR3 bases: TGCAGTGCTAGAGCCCAGGGACAGGGGGCTTCTGGCTACACCTTC. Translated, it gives CSARAQGQGASGYTF.

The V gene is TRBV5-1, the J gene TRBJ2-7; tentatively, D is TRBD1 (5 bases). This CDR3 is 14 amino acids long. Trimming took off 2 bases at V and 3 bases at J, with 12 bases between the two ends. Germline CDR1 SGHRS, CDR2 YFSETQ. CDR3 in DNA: TGCGCCAGCAGCTTTAGGGATACAGGCTACGAGCAGTACTTC. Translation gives CASSFRDTGYEQYF.

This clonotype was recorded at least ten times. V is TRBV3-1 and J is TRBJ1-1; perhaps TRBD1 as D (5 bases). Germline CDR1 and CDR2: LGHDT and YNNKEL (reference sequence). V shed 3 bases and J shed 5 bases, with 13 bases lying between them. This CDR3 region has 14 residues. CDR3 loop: CASSHRGRETEAFF. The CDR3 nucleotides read TGTGCCAGCAGCCACCGGGGGAGGGAAACTGAAGCTTTCTTT.

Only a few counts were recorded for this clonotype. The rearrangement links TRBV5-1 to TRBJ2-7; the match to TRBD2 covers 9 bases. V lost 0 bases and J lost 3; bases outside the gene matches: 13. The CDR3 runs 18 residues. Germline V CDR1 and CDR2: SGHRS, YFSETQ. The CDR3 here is CASSLGDLAGSSGYEQYF. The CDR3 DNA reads TGCGCCAGCAGCTTGGGCGACCTAGCGGGAAGCTCGGGCTACGAGCAGTACTTC.

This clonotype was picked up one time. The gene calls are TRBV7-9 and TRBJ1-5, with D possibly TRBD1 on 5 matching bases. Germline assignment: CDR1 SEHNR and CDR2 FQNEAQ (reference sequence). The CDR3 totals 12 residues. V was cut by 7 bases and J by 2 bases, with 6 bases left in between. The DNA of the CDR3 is TGTGCCAGCAAACAGGGCAATCAGCCCCAGCATTTT. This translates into CASKQGNQPQHF.

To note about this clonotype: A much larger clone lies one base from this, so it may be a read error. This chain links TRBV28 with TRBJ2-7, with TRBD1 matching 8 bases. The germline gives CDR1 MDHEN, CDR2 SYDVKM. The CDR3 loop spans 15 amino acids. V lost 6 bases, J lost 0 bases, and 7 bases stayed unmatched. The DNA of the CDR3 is TGTGCCAGCAGATCCGCCGGGACAGGCTCCTACGAGCAGTACTTC. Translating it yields CASRSAGTGSYEQYF.

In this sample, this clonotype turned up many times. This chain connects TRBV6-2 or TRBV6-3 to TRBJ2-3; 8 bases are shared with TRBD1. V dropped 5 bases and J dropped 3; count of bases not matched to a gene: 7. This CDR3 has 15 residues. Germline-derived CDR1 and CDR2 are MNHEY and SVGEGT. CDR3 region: CASSLRDRRTDTQYF. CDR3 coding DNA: TGTGCCAGCAGTCTCCGGGACAGGAGGACAGATACGCAGTATTTT.

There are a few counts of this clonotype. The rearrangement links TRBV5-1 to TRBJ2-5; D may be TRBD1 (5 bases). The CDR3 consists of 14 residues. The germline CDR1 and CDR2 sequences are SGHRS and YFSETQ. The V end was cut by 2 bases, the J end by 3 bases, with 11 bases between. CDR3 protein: CASSFNPGKETQYF. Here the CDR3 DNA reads TGCGCCAGCAGCTTTAATCCAGGGAAAGAGACCCAGTACTTC.

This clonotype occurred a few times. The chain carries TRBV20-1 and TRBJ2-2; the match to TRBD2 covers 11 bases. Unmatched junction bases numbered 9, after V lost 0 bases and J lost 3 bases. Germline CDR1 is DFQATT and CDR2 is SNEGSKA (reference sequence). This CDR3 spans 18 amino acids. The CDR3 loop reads CSARELAGVAMHTGELFF. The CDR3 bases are TGCAGTGCTAGAGAACTAGCGGGAGTCGCAATGCACACCGGGGAGCTGTTTTTT.

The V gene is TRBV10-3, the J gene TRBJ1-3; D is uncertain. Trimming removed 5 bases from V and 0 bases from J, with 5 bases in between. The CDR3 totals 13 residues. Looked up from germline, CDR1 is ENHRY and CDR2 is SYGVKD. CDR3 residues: CAISTDSGNTIYF. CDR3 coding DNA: TGTGCCATCAGTACAGACTCTGGAAACACCATATATTTT.

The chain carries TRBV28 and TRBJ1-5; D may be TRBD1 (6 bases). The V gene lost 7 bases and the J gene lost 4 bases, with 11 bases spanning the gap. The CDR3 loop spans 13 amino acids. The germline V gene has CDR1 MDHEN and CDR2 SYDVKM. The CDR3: CASTGTRNQPQHF. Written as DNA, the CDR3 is TGTGCCAGCACCGGGACACGAAATCAGCCCCAGCATTTT.

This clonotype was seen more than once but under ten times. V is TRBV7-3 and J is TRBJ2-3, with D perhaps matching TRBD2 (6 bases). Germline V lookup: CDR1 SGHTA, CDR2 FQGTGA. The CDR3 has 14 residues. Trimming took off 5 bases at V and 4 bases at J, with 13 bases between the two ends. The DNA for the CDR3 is TGTGCCAGCAGCGGCCGGGGAGGAGCAGATACGCAGTATTTT. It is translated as CASSGRGGADTQYF.

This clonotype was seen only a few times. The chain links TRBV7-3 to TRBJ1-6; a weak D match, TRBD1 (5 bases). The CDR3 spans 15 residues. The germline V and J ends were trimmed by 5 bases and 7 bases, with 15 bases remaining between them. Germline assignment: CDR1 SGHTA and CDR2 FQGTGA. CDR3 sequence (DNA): TGTGCCAGCAGCAAGGGACTTTCGCGGAATTCACCCCTCCACTTT. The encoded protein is CASSKGLSRNSPLHF.

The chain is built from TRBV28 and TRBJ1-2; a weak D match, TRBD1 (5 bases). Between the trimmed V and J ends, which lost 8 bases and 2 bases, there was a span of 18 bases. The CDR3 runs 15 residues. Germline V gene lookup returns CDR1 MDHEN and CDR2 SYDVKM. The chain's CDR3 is CASRNSGGENYGYTF. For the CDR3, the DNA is TGTGCCAGCCGAAACTCGGGGGGAGAGAACTATGGCTACACCTTC.

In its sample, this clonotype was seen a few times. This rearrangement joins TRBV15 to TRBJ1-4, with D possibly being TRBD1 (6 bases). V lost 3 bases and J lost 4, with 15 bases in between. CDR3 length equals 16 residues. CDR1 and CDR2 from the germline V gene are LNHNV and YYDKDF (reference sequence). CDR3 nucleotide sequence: TGTGCCACCAGCAGTAGGACGGGGGCAAATAATGAAAAACTGTTTTTT. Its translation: CATSSRTGANNEKLFF.

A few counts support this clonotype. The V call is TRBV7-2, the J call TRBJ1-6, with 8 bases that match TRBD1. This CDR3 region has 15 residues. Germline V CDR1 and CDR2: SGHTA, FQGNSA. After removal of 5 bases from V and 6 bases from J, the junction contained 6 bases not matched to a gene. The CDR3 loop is CASSRGTGANSPLHF. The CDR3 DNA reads TGTGCCAGCAGCCGCGGGACAGGAGCTAATTCACCCCTCCACTTT.

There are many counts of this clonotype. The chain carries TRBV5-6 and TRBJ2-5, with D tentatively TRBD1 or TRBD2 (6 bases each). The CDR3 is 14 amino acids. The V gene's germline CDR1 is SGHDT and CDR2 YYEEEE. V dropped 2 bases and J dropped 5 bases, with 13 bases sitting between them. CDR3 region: CASSLGGSRETQYF. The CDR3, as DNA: TGTGCCAGCAGCTTAGGGGGGTCTCGGGAGACCCAGTACTTC.

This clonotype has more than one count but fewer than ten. The CDR3 sequence: CASSYSSGMGTEAFF. The DNA for the CDR3 is TGTGCCAGCAGTTACTCGAGTGGGATGGGCACTGAAGCTTTCTTT. This chain connects TRBV6-5 to TRBJ1-1; D is ambiguous. This CDR3 spans 15 amino acids. Trimming stripped 0 bases from V and 4 bases from J, with 12 bases between. Germline loops: CDR1 MNHEY, CDR2 SVGAGI.

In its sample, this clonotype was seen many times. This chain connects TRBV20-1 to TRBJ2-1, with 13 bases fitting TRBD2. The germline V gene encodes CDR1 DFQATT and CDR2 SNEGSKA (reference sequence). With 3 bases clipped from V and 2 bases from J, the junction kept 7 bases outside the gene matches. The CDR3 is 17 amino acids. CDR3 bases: TGCAGTGCTAGTCGGACTAGCGGGAGTGGGACCTACAATGAGCAGTTCTTC. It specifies CSASRTSGSGTYNEQFF.